These 16 T cell receptor beta chains originate from one sample sequenced in a study of radiation and T cells in renal cell carcinoma. Specified time point: blood 2 weeks post-SBRT. As to treatment: 15 Gy SBRT to primary tumor, nephrectomy 4 weeks later. The repertoire was sequenced with immunoSEQ multiplex PCR; TCRdb's copy has only in-frame clones and lacks some. The repertoire includes tens of thousands of clones, around 80% of them detected once, and 6.8% sits in the top ten. The material sequenced was blood, taken from a patient whose treatment included radiotherapy and nephrectomy. These receptors were obtained from a man in his 60s with renal cell carcinoma.

This chain links TRBV9 with TRBJ1-2; weak D call: TRBD1 (5 bases). Per the germline V gene, CDR1 is SGDLS and CDR2 is YYNGEE. There are 13 residues in the CDR3. Trimming cost V 5 bases and J 4 bases, with 12 bases left between them. The DNA for the CDR3 is TGTGCCAGCAGTGGGGGGGAATTCTATGGCTACACCTTC. Translation: CASSGGEFYGYTF.

This clone was recorded a few times. CDR3: CASSLNLGGDTQYF. The CDR3, as DNA: TGTGCCAGCAGCTTAAATCTTGGCGGGGATACGCAGTATTTT. The chain joins TRBV7-3 to TRBJ2-3; D may be TRBD2 (5 bases). Germline assignment: CDR1 SGHTA and CDR2 FQGTGA. V was pared by 1 base and J by 6 bases, with 11 bases between. This CDR3 spans 14 amino acids.

The V and J genes are TRBV2 and TRBJ2-1; 8 bases are shared with TRBD1. CDR1 is SNHLY and CDR2 is FYNNEI in the germline V gene. Unmatched junction bases numbered 7, after V lost 7 bases and J lost 2 bases. CDR3 length equals 15 residues. In nucleotides, the CDR3 is TGTGCCAGCACCCCCGGACAGGGCCCCTACAATGAGCAGTTCTTC. This gives the protein CASTPGQGPYNEQFF.

This chain connects TRBV6-1 to TRBJ1-4; TRBD1 matches 8 bases. With V trimmed by 3 bases and J by 4 bases, 7 bases remained unmatched. CDR1 MNHNS and CDR2 SASEGT come from the germline V gene. The CDR3 sequence is 16 residues long. The CDR3 bases are TGTGCCAGCAGTGATCCCCCCGACAGGGGTAATGAAAAACTGTTTTTT. Translated: CASSDPPDRGNEKLFF.

The chain combines TRBV7-9 with TRBJ2-2, with TRBD1 identical over 10 bases. CDR1 and CDR2 (germline): SEHNR, FQNEAQ (reference sequence). V trimming: 1 base; J trimming: 7 bases; junction bases outside the gene matches: 6. CDR3 size: 16 residues. CDR3 residues: CASSLERGQGVGELFF. DNA for the CDR3: TGTGCCAGCAGCTTAGAAAGAGGACAGGGGGTCGGGGAGCTGTTTTTT.

The CDR3 here is CAWSVGTANYGYTF. Written as DNA, the CDR3 is TGTGCCTGGAGTGTGGGGACAGCAAACTATGGCTACACCTTC. The rearrangement uses TRBV30 and TRBJ1-2; the match to TRBD1 covers 7 bases. Per germline, CDR1 GTSNPN and CDR2 SVGIG (reference sequence). J was trimmed by 2 bases and V by 0 bases; bases with no gene match: 3. This CDR3 contains 14 residues. Combining the CDR3 with reference TRBV30 and TRBJ1-2 gives the whole variable domain SQTIHQWPATLVQPVGSPLSLECTVEGTSNPNLYWYRQAAGRGLQLLFYSVGIGQISSEVPQNLSASRPQDRQFILSSKKLLLSDSGFYLCAWSVGTANYGYTFGSGTRLTVV.

The chain uses TRBV12-2 and TRBJ1-3. TRBV12-2 is flagged as a pseudogene. There are 16 residues in the CDR3. In DNA form, the CDR3 reads TGTGCAAGTCGCTTAGCTAGCCCCCATGGAGGAAACACCATATATTTT. Protein sequence: CASRLASPHGGNTIYF.

The chain couples TRBV7-8 to TRBJ1-1; tentative D call: TRBD1 (6 bases). The CDR3 totals 14 residues. V was clipped by 1 base and J by 4 bases, with 10 bases between them. Germline V CDR1 and CDR2: SGHVS, FQNEAQ. The CDR3: CASSLEQGITEAFF. The CDR3 nucleotides read TGTGCCAGCAGCTTAGAACAGGGCATCACTGAAGCTTTCTTT.

The J gene is TRBJ1-1, the V gene TRBV6-5; D perhaps matches TRBD1 (6 bases). CDR3 size: 15 residues. The germline CDR1 and CDR2 sequences are MNHEY and SVGAGI. The V end lost 6 bases, the J end lost 7 bases, and 21 bases lay between the germline ends. The DNA for the CDR3 is TGTGCCAGCAGCCGTGATGGGGGCCGTTCGGGTGAAGCTTTCTTT. Translated: CASSRDGGRSGEAFF.

This chain links TRBV9 with TRBJ1-1, with D tentatively TRBD1 (5 bases). Germline CDR1 SGDLS, CDR2 YYNGEE. V gave up 4 bases and J gave up 5 bases, with 12 bases separating them. The CDR3 runs 13 residues. CDR3 nucleotides: TGTGCCAGCAGCCCTCAGGGACGGACTGAAGCTTTCTTT. This encodes CASSPQGRTEAFF.

The V gene is TRBV6-1, the J gene TRBJ1-4; 7 positions match TRBD1. The V and J ends lost 6 bases and 7 bases, in that order; junction bases with no gene match: 11. The CDR3 runs 15 residues. In germline, CDR1 is MNHNS, CDR2 SASEGT. The CDR3 here is CASREDRLAGEKLFF. For the CDR3, the DNA is TGTGCCAGCAGGGAGGACAGGTTGGCGGGTGAAAAACTGTTTTTT.

The chain uses TRBV5-6 and TRBJ2-7, with TRBD2 matching 7 bases. CDR1 is SGHDT and CDR2 is YYEEEE in the germline V gene. This CDR3 contains 14 residues. The V gene end was trimmed by 4 bases and the J gene end by 5 bases; junction bases not matched to a gene: 9. CDR3 nucleotides: TGTGCCAGCAGCCCTCTCGGGGGGTCCAACGAGCAGTACTTC. Encoded protein: CASSPLGGSNEQYF.

V gene TRBV7-6 combines with J gene TRBJ2-3; no definite D call. Germline CDR1 and CDR2: SGHVS and FNYEAQ. V gave up 4 bases and J gave up 4 bases, with 12 bases separating them. This CDR3 is built from 14 residues. The CDR3 DNA is TGTGCCAGCAGCTACGGCCCATTTCCAGATACGCAGTATTTT. It codes for CASSYGPFPDTQYF.

The gene calls are TRBV5-8 and TRBJ2-7, with a weak D call TRBD1 (6 bases). The CDR3 spans 12 residues. Trimming removed 4 bases from V and 4 bases from J, with 9 bases in between. CDR1 is SGHTS, CDR2 YDEGEE, per germline. CDR3 coding DNA: TGTGCCAGCAGCCTGGACAGATACGAGCAGTACTTC. Its protein product is CASSLDRYEQYF.

The J gene is TRBJ2-7, the V gene TRBV18; D may be TRBD1 (6 bases). This CDR3 comprises 15 residues. V was shortened by 3 bases and J by 3 bases, with 15 bases between the two germline ends. Germline V CDR1 and CDR2: KGHSH, LQKENI. The CDR3, as DNA: TGTGCCAGCTCACCGAGGCGACAGGCTATCTACGAGCAGTACTTC. It encodes CASSPRRQAIYEQYF.

This chain joins TRBV6-6 and TRBJ1-1; TRBD1 aligns across 7 bases. CDR1 and CDR2 (germline): MNHNY, SVGAGI (reference sequence). V gave up 2 bases and J gave up 5 bases; unmatched junction bases: 8. The CDR3 consists of 15 residues. The chain's CDR3 is CASSYRRQGRTEAFF. The CDR3 bases are TGTGCCAGCAGTTACCGACGACAGGGTCGGACTGAAGCTTTCTTT.